These 29 T cell receptor beta chains were sequenced from one sample in a study of Graves' ophthalmopathy and Graves' hyperthyroidism. RNA transcripts served as template for amplifying TCR beta CDR3 sequences. The workflow started with a first-round RT-PCR run with HTBI primers and then moved on to a second-round multiplex PCR. TCRdb ran MiXCR on the multiplex PCR reads and lists one entry per CDR3 protein. Of almost 750,000 distinct CDR3 sequences listed, roughly 40% are singletons. The sample consisted of peripheral blood. These receptors were collected from an adult man with Graves' ophthalmopathy.

This clonotype was counted many times. This chain connects TRBV7-9 to TRBJ1-6; TRBD1 agrees at 9 bases. Germline V gene lookup returns CDR1 SEHNR and CDR2 FQNEAQ (reference sequence). CDR3 size: 15 residues. Losses at the gene ends were 6 bases for V and 6 bases for J; bases not matched to a gene: 6. The CDR3: CASRATDRGNSPLHF. CDR3 DNA: TGTGCCAGCAGAGCTACGGACAGGGGTAATTCACCCCTCCACTTT.

The V and J genes are TRBV28 and TRBJ2-7; TRBD2 agrees at 8 bases. This CDR3 region has 15 residues. The J segment lost 4 bases and the V segment lost 8 bases, leaving 13 bases of the junction unmatched. The germline V gene encodes CDR1 MDHEN and CDR2 SYDVKM. The chain's CDR3 is CASLEHGRAVYEQYF. The CDR3 region has the DNA TGTGCCAGCCTGGAACACGGGAGGGCAGTTTACGAGCAGTACTTC.

V gene TRBV7-9 combines with J gene TRBJ2-7; D unresolved. V gave up 5 bases and J gave up 3 bases, with 14 bases separating them. CDR1 and CDR2 (germline): SEHNR, FQNEAQ (reference sequence). This CDR3 is 14 amino acids long. The CDR3 region has the DNA TGTGCCAGCAGCCAAGGCTCGGCAGTCTACGAGCAGTACTTC. This codes for CASSQGSAVYEQYF.

The chain couples TRBV7-9 to TRBJ1-5, with D uncertain. V lost 6 bases and J lost 7, with 13 bases in between. The germline gives CDR1 SEHNR, CDR2 FQNEAQ (reference sequence). This CDR3 has 13 amino acids. In nucleotides, the CDR3 is TGTGCCAGCAGTTCCACGTTCGTCCAGCCCCAGCATTTT. As protein: CASSSTFVQPQHF.

This clonotype was detected many times. The chain uses TRBV7-2 and TRBJ2-7; 7 bases line up with TRBD2. The CDR3 is 15 amino acids. Germline V gene lookup returns CDR1 SGHTA and CDR2 FQGNSA. Trimming at V came to 1 base and at J to 3 bases, leaving 6 bases not matched to a gene. The CDR3 sequence: CASSLGTGGYYEQYF. The CDR3 region has the DNA TGTGCCAGCAGCTTAGGGACGGGGGGTTACTACGAGCAGTACTTC.

The genes are TRBV2 and TRBJ2-2; possible D gene TRBD2, 5 bases. The CDR3 loop spans 15 amino acids. Trimming took 5 bases from V and 3 from J, leaving 13 bases between them. Germline V gene sequence: CDR1 SNHLY, CDR2 FYNNEI. CDR3 residues: CASSIRGQDTGELFF. CDR3 coding DNA: TGTGCCAGCAGTATTCGAGGGCAAGACACCGGGGAGCTGTTTTTT. Together with reference TRBV2 and TRBJ2-2, the CDR3 gives the full variable domain: EPEVTQTPSHQVTQMGQEVILRCVPISNHLYFYWYRQILGQKVEFLVSFYNNEISEKSEIFDDQFSVERPDGSNFTLKIRSTKLEDSAMYFCASSIRGQDTGELFFGEGSRLTVL.

This sequence joins TRBV5-8 and TRBJ1-5, with 8 bases identical to TRBD1. The CDR3 totals 14 residues. V shed 3 bases and J 7 bases; nucleotides not matched to a gene: 6. Germline loops: CDR1 SGHTS, CDR2 YDEGEE. CDR3 region: CASSYVDRDQPQHF. For the CDR3, the DNA is TGTGCCAGCAGCTACGTGGACAGGGACCAGCCCCAGCATTTT.

This clonotype has only a few counts. This rearrangement joins TRBV24-1 to TRBJ1-5, with D uncertain. CDR1 and CDR2 (germline): KGHDR, SFDVKD. Trimming stripped 11 bases from V and 7 bases from J, with 14 bases between. The CDR3 is made up of 12 amino acids. The CDR3 DNA sequence: TGTGCCAGCAAGCGGGGAGGGCAGCCCCAGCATTTT. As protein: CASKRGGQPQHF.

This chain links TRBV7-9 with TRBJ2-5; D remains ambiguous. Germline CDR1 is SEHNR and CDR2 is FQNEAQ (reference sequence). CDR3 size: 14 residues. V gave up 1 base and J gave up 4 bases, with 10 bases separating them. The CDR3 sequence: CASSLVELTETQYF. Here the CDR3 DNA reads TGTGCCAGCAGCTTAGTCGAACTAACAGAGACCCAGTACTTC.

This clonotype was seen a few times. V gene TRBV9 combines with J gene TRBJ2-7; D remains unclear. The germline V gene encodes CDR1 SGDLS and CDR2 YYNGEE. The CDR3 is 15 amino acids. Trimming removed 0 bases at V and 7 bases at J, with 17 bases between. The CDR3 protein is CASSVGVHSESEQYF. The CDR3 DNA sequence: TGTGCCAGCAGCGTAGGGGTACATAGTGAATCAGAGCAGTACTTC.

This clonotype was seen only a few times. V usage is TRBV10-3 and J usage is TRBJ1-1, with 9 bases matching TRBD1. The CDR3 extends over 14 amino acids. Trimming cost V 10 bases and J 0 bases; bases outside gene matches: 6. The V gene's germline CDR1 is ENHRY and CDR2 SYGVKD. CDR3 residues: CASKRTGVNTEAFF. In DNA form, the CDR3 reads TGTGCCAGCAAGCGGACAGGGGTGAACACTGAAGCTTTCTTT.

In its sample, this clonotype was seen many times. The chain is built from TRBV29-1 and TRBJ1-1; tentatively, D is TRBD1 (6 bases). CDR3 length: 14 amino acids. Germline CDR1 reads SQVTM; CDR2 reads ANQGSEA. Between the trimmed V and J ends, which lost 3 bases and 0 bases, there was a span of 11 bases. The CDR3 protein is CSVEDSPMNTEAFF. CDR3 bases: TGCAGCGTTGAGGACAGTCCTATGAACACTGAAGCTTTCTTT.

V and J are TRBV20-1 and TRBJ1-3; weak D call: TRBD1 (6 bases). CDR1 is DFQATT and CDR2 is SNEGSKA in the germline V gene (reference sequence). The CDR3 length is 12 residues. Trimming removed 5 bases from V and 15 bases from J, with 20 bases in between. The CDR3 nucleotides read TGCAGTGCTCAGACAGGCCTGGAAACACCATATTTT. It translates to CSAQTGLETPYF.

V gene TRBV24-1 combines with J gene TRBJ1-5, with D tentatively TRBD1 (6 bases). CDR3 length: 14 amino acids. Trimming pared 7 bases from V and 14 bases from J, leaving 23 bases between. Germline CDR1 is KGHDR and CDR2 is SFDVKD. The CDR3 reads CATSRDRRGYYEHF. CDR3 in DNA: TGTGCCACCAGCAGAGATCGCAGGGGCTACTACGAGCATTTT.

The rearrangement links TRBV4-2 to TRBJ2-5; possible D gene TRBD2, 6 bases. V dropped 0 bases and J dropped 5 bases, with 16 bases sitting between them. CDR1 is LGHNA, CDR2 YNFKEQ, per germline. This CDR3 contains 16 residues. CDR3 residues: CASSQDGGGGRETQYF. In nucleotides, the CDR3 is TGTGCCAGCAGCCAAGATGGTGGCGGAGGGAGGGAGACCCAGTACTTC.

Concerning this clonotype itself: A junction boundary mismatches the germline segment, possibly from a read error. V gene TRBV10-3 combines with J gene TRBJ1-2; D gene ambiguous. The V gene's germline CDR1 is ENHRY and CDR2 SYGVKD. The CDR3 is made up of 14 amino acids. In nucleotides, the CDR3 is TGTGCCAGCAGTTTTAGTGAAAGGACCTATGGCTACACCTTC. Translation: CASSFSERTYGYTF.

The chain carries TRBV10-3 and TRBJ1-1; 7 bases line up with TRBD1. V was pared by 3 bases and J by 7 bases, with 8 bases of the junction left unmatched. The germline V gene has CDR1 ENHRY and CDR2 SYGVKD. The CDR3 contains 14 residues. In DNA, the CDR3 is TGTGCCATCAGTGAACGAGGGGGCGTTGATGAAGCTTTCTTT. Its protein product is CAISERGGVDEAFF.

The V gene is TRBV24-1, the J gene TRBJ1-5; 10 positions agree with TRBD1. J was trimmed by 2 bases and V by 11 bases; bases with no gene match: 8. The CDR3 has 15 residues. Germline V CDR1 and CDR2: KGHDR, SFDVKD. The CDR3 is CASKRTGGGNQPQHF. The CDR3 DNA sequence: TGTGCCAGCAAAAGGACAGGGGGTGGCAATCAGCCCCAGCATTTT.

The sample holds a few counts of this clonotype. Possible read error: a much larger clone is one base away. CDR3 protein: CSAEAGVAYEQYF. The CDR3 DNA is TGCAGCGCTGAAGCGGGAGTTGCCTACGAGCAGTACTTC. The chain carries TRBV29-1 and TRBJ2-7; 8 bases are shared with TRBD2. The length of the CDR3 is 13 residues. Germline CDR1 is SQVTM and CDR2 is ANQGSEA.

This clonotype was observed at least ten times. The chain is built from TRBV12-3 or TRBV12-4 and TRBJ2-7; possibly TRBD1 or TRBD2 for D (5 bases each). V was shortened by 1 base and J by 9 bases, with 13 bases between the two germline ends. CDR3 length: 13 amino acids. CDR3 residues: CASSLGGPGRQYF. The CDR3 DNA is TGTGCCAGCAGTTTAGGTGGGCCGGGGCGGCAGTACTTC.

This clonotype was recorded a few times. The genes are TRBV6-5 and TRBJ2-7; D is perhaps TRBD2 (6 bases). The CDR3 is made up of 13 amino acids. Germline V gene lookup returns CDR1 MNHEY and CDR2 SVGAGI. V was trimmed by 8 bases and J by 3 bases, leaving 14 bases between them. CDR3 loop: CASSAVGGYEQYF. CDR3 nucleotides: TGTGCCAGCTCCGCGGTCGGGGGCTACGAGCAGTACTTC.

As concerns this clonotype: One junction end does not reproduce the germline sequence, and a read error may be involved. This chain connects TRBV10-3 to TRBJ1-6; D unclear. The germline CDR1 and CDR2 sequences are ENHRY and SYGVKD. The CDR3 runs to 18 residues. CDR3 nucleotides: TGTGCCAGCAGTTACTCGAGGGAGGCCCTCTCCTATAATTCACCCCTCCACTTT. Encoded protein: CASSYSREALSYNSPLHF.

About this clonotype: One end of the junction varies from germline; a read error may be responsible. The CDR3 reads CTSSEAGNTEAFF. For the CDR3, the DNA is TGTACCAGCAGTGAGGCAGGGAACACTGAAGCTTTCTTT. The chain recombines TRBV2 with TRBJ1-1; the D is unclear. Looked up from germline, CDR1 is SNHLY and CDR2 is FYNNEI. The CDR3 covers 13 residues. Full variable domain (rest looked up from reference TRBV2 and TRBJ1-1): EPEVTQTPSHQVTQMGQEVILRCVPISNHLYFYWYRQILGQKVEFLVSFYNNEISEKSEIFDDQFSVERPDGSNFTLKIRSTKLEDSAMYFCTSSEAGNTEAFFGQGTRLTVV.

This clonotype was seen ten or more times. This chain connects TRBV20-1 to TRBJ2-7; no reliable D call. V gave up 3 bases and J gave up 2 bases, with 8 bases separating them. Per germline, CDR1 DFQATT and CDR2 SNEGSKA (reference sequence). CDR3 length equals 12 residues. CDR3 coding DNA: TGCAGTGCTAGGGACCATACCTACGAGCAGTACTTC. Translating gives CSARDHTYEQYF.

A few counts support this clonotype. J is TRBJ2-2 and V is TRBV25-1, with D perhaps matching TRBD1 or TRBD2 (5 bases each). This CDR3 is 15 amino acids long. Germline values: CDR1 MGHDK, CDR2 SYGVNS. V was trimmed by 8 bases and J by 2 bases, leaving 15 bases between them. The DNA of the CDR3 is TGTGCCAGCCAGACCGGGACGACCAACACCGGGGAGCTGTTTTTT. Its protein is CASQTGTTNTGELFF.

This clonotype was picked up many times. The CDR3 DNA reads TGTGCCAGCAGCTTAACCCCGACAGGGATGCGGGCCAACGTCCTGACTTTC. It yields the protein CASSLTPTGMRANVLTF. V usage is TRBV7-2 and J usage is TRBJ2-6; 7 nucleotides line up with TRBD1. Germline V gene sequence: CDR1 SGHTA, CDR2 FQGNSA. This CDR3 is 17 amino acids long. V lost 2 bases to trimming and J lost 5 bases; unmatched junction nucleotides: 9.

Details on this clonotype: It may be a read error: a sequence one base away is much more abundant. V usage is TRBV5-6 and J usage is TRBJ2-6; the D is unclear. Germline CDR1 and CDR2: SGHDT and YYEEEE. This CDR3 is built from 15 residues. CDR3 DNA: TGTGCCAACAGCTATCCCTCCTCTGGGGCCAACGTCCTGACTTTC. This translates into CANSYPSSGANVLTF.

The DNA for the CDR3 is TGTGCCAGCAGCTTAGCTTACGAGACAGCCCTCAATCAGCCCCAGCATTTT. It encodes CASSLAYETALNQPQHF. The V and J genes are TRBV7-4 and TRBJ1-5; maybe TRBD1 (5 bases). There are 17 residues in the CDR3. The germline V gene encodes CDR1 SGHVT and CDR2 SQSDAQ. V lost 0 bases and J lost 3, with 15 bases in between.

This clonotype has only a few counts. The chain is built from TRBV20-1 and TRBJ2-7; tentatively, D is TRBD1 (6 bases). The CDR3 is 14 amino acids. Between the trimmed V and J ends, which lost 3 bases and 0 bases, there was a span of 12 bases. CDR1 and CDR2 (germline): DFQATT, SNEGSKA (reference sequence). In DNA form, the CDR3 reads TGCAGTGCTAGTCAGGACAGCGGCTCCTACGAGCAGTACTTC. This codes for CSASQDSGSYEQYF.